This T cell receptor (beta chain) was recovered during a study of shared clonotypes between healthy human individuals. This clone was recorded once. The CDR3 sequence is 15 residues long. Trimming took off 3 bases at V and 2 bases at J, with 12 bases between the two ends. The V gene's germline CDR1 is SGHDT and CDR2 YYEEEE. Assay used: immunoSEQ multiplex PCR; TCRdb lists only in-frame clones, some missing. The profile shows some 700,000 clones, less than 95% of them singletons. All donors were Caucasian adults living in Nashville, Tennessee. This chain uses TRBV5-6 with TRBJ2-1, with D possibly being TRBD1 or TRBD2 (5 bases each). The sequence was obtained from a young man in good health. Some clones in this sample may be carry-over from other donors' samples. The sequencing sample was made of memory CD8+ T cells from PBMCs. The subset denotes: CD45RO+ cells pooled with CCR7-negative TemRA cells. CDR3 bases: TGTGCCAGCAGCTGGGGACCCCGAACCTACAATGAGCAGTTCTTC. It encodes CASSWGPRTYNEQFF. The variable domain in full, with the rest retrieved from reference TRBV5-6 and TRBJ2-1, is DAGVTQSPTHLIKTRGQQVTLRCSPKSGHDTVSWYQQALGQGPQFIFQYYEEEERQRGNFPDRFSGHQFPNYSSELNVNALLLGDSALYLCASSWGPRTYNEQFFGPGTRLTVL.